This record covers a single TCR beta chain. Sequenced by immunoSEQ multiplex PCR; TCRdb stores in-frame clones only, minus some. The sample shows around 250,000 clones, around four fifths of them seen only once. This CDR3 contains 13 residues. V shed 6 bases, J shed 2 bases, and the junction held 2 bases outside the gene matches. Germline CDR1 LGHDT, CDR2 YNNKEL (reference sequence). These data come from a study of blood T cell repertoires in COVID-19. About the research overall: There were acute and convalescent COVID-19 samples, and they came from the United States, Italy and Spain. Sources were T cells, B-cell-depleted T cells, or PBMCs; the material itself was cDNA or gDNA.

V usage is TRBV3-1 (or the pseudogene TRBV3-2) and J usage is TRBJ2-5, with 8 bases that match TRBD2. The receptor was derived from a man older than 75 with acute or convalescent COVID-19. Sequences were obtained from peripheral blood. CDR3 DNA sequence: TGTGCCAGCAGAAAGCGGGGGCAAGAGACCCAGTACTTC. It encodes CASRKRGQETQYF.